Reported below is one TCR beta chain. The treatment is: some 19 received Ad26.COV2.S at low or high dose, single or two shots; 5 received placebo; per-sample allocation not given. Day 63 following the first vaccine or placebo injection was when the samples were taken. An Ad26 vector expressing Wuhan-strain SARS-CoV-2 spike served as the vaccine. Germline CDR1 reads GTSNPN; CDR2 reads SVGIG (reference sequence). The CDR3 sequence is 14 residues long. V dropped 7 bases and J dropped 5; count of bases not matched to a gene: 5. The data were taken from a study of Ad26.COV2.S vaccination and SARS-CoV-2 variants. Produced via immunoSEQ multiplex PCR; TCRdb's table is partial and in-frame only. Altogether hundreds of thousands of clones are present, about 89% being singletons, with the ten largest covering about 1.5%.

The V call is TRBV30, the J call TRBJ2-1, with 13 bases lining up with TRBD2. This receptor was obtained from a person between 18 and 65 years old who received the Ad26.COV2.S COVID-19 vaccine or a placebo. Sample: peripheral blood, taken in a trial of Ad26.COV2.S vaccine versus placebo. CDR3 protein: CASRLAGGHNEQFF. For the CDR3, the DNA is TGTGCCTCCCGACTAGCGGGAGGCCACAATGAGCAGTTCTTC.